A selection of T cell receptor beta chains follows, all from one sample in a study of cytomegalovirus exposure and HLA in healthy donors. Some clones are missing from TCRdb's copy, which holds only in-frame ones; the method was immunoSEQ multiplex PCR. The sample carries about 130,000 clones, approximately 61% recorded once. The material sequenced was PBMCs. The receptor source for this set is a woman aged 40 to 50 in good health and CMV-seronegative. Both conserved end residues are part of each CDR3. D genes are given only for firm matches. A row's size may be missing; if present it is once, few, many or a size class.

J | V | D | size | DNA | CDR3
TRBJ1-4 | TRBV6-1 | TRBD1 | . | TGTGCCAGCAGCGCGCTACAGGGGGCATACGAAAAACTGTTTTTT | CASSALQGAYEKLFF
TRBJ2-1 | TRBV11-3 | . | . | TGTGCCAGCAGCCCGTTCGACTACCCGTACAATGAGCAGTTCTTC | CASSPFDYPYNEQFF
TRBJ1-1 | TRBV5-5 | . | . | TGTGCCAGCAGCACAGGGTCCCGGGGAGCTACTGAAGCTTTCTTT | CASSTGSRGATEAFF
TRBJ1-2 | TRBV4-1 | . | . | TGCGCCAGCAGCCCTCTTGAGGGGGGGGGCAGATATGGCTACACCTTC | CASSPLEGGGRYGYTF
TRBJ1-5 | TRBV2 | TRBD1 | . | TGTGCCAGCACAGGGACAGGCAATCAGCCCCAGCATTTT | CASTGTGNQPQHF
TRBJ1-1 | TRBV19 | TRBD1 | few | TGTGCCAGTAGTATAGCCCCCTCCGGGACAGACCTTGAGGCTTTCTTT | CASSIAPSGTDLEAFF
TRBJ1-6 | TRBV5-1 | . | . | TGCGCCAGCAGCTCTCGCCCGGCGGGGACCTATAATTCACCCCTCCACTTT | CASSSRPAGTYNSPLHF
TRBJ2-3 | TRBV18 | TRBD2 | . | TGTGCCAGCTCACCCTTTAGCGGGGGGGGCATAGATACGCAGTATTTT | CASSPFSGGGIDTQYF
TRBJ1-2 | TRBV6-1 | TRBD1 | few | TGTGCCAGCAGTGTCTCCGGGACAGTCAATGGCTACACCTTC | CASSVSGTVNGYTF
TRBJ1-6 | TRBV4-1 | . | few | TGCGCCAGCAGCCAAGTTGGTGGCTTACAGGGTTATAATTCCCCCCTCCACTTT | CASSQVGGLQGYNSPLHF
TRBJ2-3 | TRBV29-1 | . | few | TGCAGCGTCGCGGGTCTTTCGGGGTACAGCACAGATACGCAGTATTTT | CSVAGLSGYSTDTQYF
TRBJ2-2 | TRBV19 | . | few | TGTGCCAGTAAGGTGGCCGGCACAGGCAGGACCGGGGAGCTGTTTTTT | CASKVAGTGRTGELFF
TRBJ1-1 | TRBV7-9 | . | few | TGTGCCAGCAGCCATTTAGACACTGAAGCTTTCTTT | CASSHLDTEAFF
TRBJ2-7 | TRBV30 | . | few | TGTGCCTGGAGTTTAGAGAACTCCTACGAGCAGTACTTC | CAWSLENSYEQYF
TRBJ1-4 | TRBV10-3 | TRBD1 | . | TGTGCCATCAGTGACACAGGGGGCCTCGAAAAACTGTTTTTT | CAISDTGGLEKLFF
TRBJ1-1 | TRBV6-6 | . | . | TGTGCCAGCAGTCACCCCCCCGCAGGGTTGAACACTGAAGCTTTCTTT | CASSHPPAGLNTEAFF
TRBJ1-3 | TRBV28 | . | . | TGTGCCAGCAGTCCAGGAGGTGCCGGCTCTGGAAACACCATATATTTT | CASSPGGAGSGNTIYF
TRBJ1-5 | TRBV5-5 | TRBD1 | . | TGTGCCAGCAGCATACAGACAGGGCCGGAGCAGCCCCAGCATTTT | CASSIQTGPEQPQHF
TRBJ1-5 | TRBV18 | TRBD1 | once | TGTGCCAGCTCAAGACAGGGCGCGCCCCAGCATTTT | CASSRQGAPQHF
TRBJ2-4 | TRBV2 | TRBD2 | . | TGTGCCAGCACCGCGGAGACTAGCGGGGCGTCCAAAAACATTCAGTACTTC | CASTAETSGASKNIQYF
TRBJ1-1 | TRBV7-3 | . | . | TGTGCCAGCAGCTTAGCCGCTCGAGTCACTGAAGCTTTCTTT | CASSLAARVTEAFF
TRBJ1-1 | TRBV5-6 | . | . | TGTGCCAGCACCTTAAGGCGGAGGACCACTGAAGCTTTCTTT | CASTLRRRTTEAFF
TRBJ2-7 | TRBV7-9 | TRBD1 | few | TGTGCCAGCAGCTTAGAGTATGTGGCCACAGGGGGCTACGAGCAGTACTTC | CASSLEYVATGGYEQYF
TRBJ1-1 | TRBV20-1 | . | once | TGCAGTGTACCCGGCGGCACTGAAGCTTTCTTT | CSVPGGTEAFF
TRBJ1-4 | TRBV4-1 | . | . | TGCGCCAGCAGCCCCAGTGGGGGCAGGTCTAATGAAAAACTGTTTTTT | CASSPSGGRSNEKLFF
TRBJ1-4 | TRBV4-1 | . | . | TGCGCCAGCAGCCAAGACGGAGGAGGCGCAACTAATGAAAAACTGTTTTTT | CASSQDGGGATNEKLFF
TRBJ2-5 | TRBV11-2 | . | . | TGTGCCAGCAGCTTAGATCGGTCGCAAGAGACCCAGTACTTC | CASSLDRSQETQYF
TRBJ1-2 | TRBV5-6 | . | . | TGTGCCAGCAGCTTGGGGAGGGCGGATGGCTACACCTTC | CASSLGRADGYTF
TRBJ1-4 | TRBV5-1 | TRBD1 | . | TGCGCCAGCAGTCGTGGACAGGCCGTTAATGAAAAACTGTTTTTT | CASSRGQAVNEKLFF
TRBJ2-1 | TRBV16 | TRBD1 | few | TGTGCCAGCAGCCAATCATGGGACAGGGGGCTCAATGAGCAGTTCTTC | CASSQSWDRGLNEQFF
TRBJ2-7 | TRBV16 | . | . | TGTGCCAGCAGCCAATCCGCAGGGGAAGCCTACGAGCAGTACTTC | CASSQSAGEAYEQYF
TRBJ1-2 | TRBV4-1 | . | . | TGCGCCAGCAGCCAAGGGACTAGGAACCTCTGGGACTATGGCTACACCTTC | CASSQGTRNLWDYGYTF
TRBJ2-7 | TRBV21-1 | . | . | TGTGCCAGCAGCGCCCGGGACAGGGCTAACTACGAGCAGTACTTC | CASSARDRANYEQYF
TRBJ1-2 | TRBV28 | TRBD1 | . | TGTGCCAGCAGTTCCGAGGACAGGGAGGTTCTATATGGCTACACCTTC | CASSSEDREVLYGYTF